Described below is a single T cell receptor (beta chain) sequence and its context. The data belong to a study of blood T cells in healthy people across ages. CDR1 is SGHRS and CDR2 is YFSETQ in the germline V gene. The CDR3 contains 16 residues. J gave up 4 bases and V 0 bases, and 4 bases lay outside the gene matches. PCR was performed a second time for 7 to 11 cycles using a sample-barcoded 5' primer and a J-beta primer mix. TCRdb analysed the 5' RACE reads with MiXCR anew, one entry per CDR3 protein. This table has about 1.5 million distinct CDR3 sequences, about 42% appearing once. The receptor was isolated from a woman between 18 and 29 years old in good health. Sequencing used blood. The chain joins TRBV5-1 to TRBJ2-2; 9 nucleotides match TRBD1. DNA for the CDR3: TGCGCCAGCAGCTTGGTACAGGGGGCTGGCACCGGGGAGCTGTTTTTT. It encodes CASSLVQGAGTGELFF.